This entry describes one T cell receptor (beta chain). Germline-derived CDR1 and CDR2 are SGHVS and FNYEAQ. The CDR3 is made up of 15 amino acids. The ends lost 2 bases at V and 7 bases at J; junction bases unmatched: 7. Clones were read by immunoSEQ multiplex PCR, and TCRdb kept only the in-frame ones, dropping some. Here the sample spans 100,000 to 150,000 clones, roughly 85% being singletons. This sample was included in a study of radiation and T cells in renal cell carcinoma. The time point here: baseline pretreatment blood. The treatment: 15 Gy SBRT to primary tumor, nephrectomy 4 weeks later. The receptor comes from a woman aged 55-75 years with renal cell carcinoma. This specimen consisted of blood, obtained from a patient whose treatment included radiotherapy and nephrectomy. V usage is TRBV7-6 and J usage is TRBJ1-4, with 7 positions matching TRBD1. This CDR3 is CASSLRGQGGEKLFF. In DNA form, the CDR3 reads TGTGCCAGCAGCTTAAGGGGGCAAGGAGGTGAAAAACTGTTTTTT.